A selection of T cell receptor beta chains follows, all from one sample in a study of blood T cell repertoires in COVID-19. Here immunoSEQ multiplex PCR was the method, and the copy in TCRdb shows in-frame clones only, minus some. The sample consists of about 190,000 clones, roughly 80% of them appearing once. The source material was peripheral blood. All receptors derive from a human donor in a cohort sampled during active COVID-19. The CDR3 runs from the conserved cysteine through the conserved F or W. The D gene is left open where the match is weak. Only part of the rows carry a size: once, few, many, or a class if the clone is expanded.

d_call	clone_size	v_call	j_call	cdr3_nt	cdr3_aa
TRBD2	NA	TRBV11-2	TRBJ2-7	TGTGCCAGCAGCTTAGGCCCGGCTAGCGGGTTCTACGAGCAGTACTTC	CASSLGPASGFYEQYF
TRBD2	NA	TRBV11-3	TRBJ2-7	TGTGCCAGCTCCGTTGCAGGGACTAGCGACTACGAGCAGTACTTC	CASSVAGTSDYEQYF
NA	NA	TRBV7-2	TRBJ1-1	TGTGCCAGCAGCTTAGCGCGGACAGACTCTGAAGCTTTCTTT	CASSLARTDSEAFF
NA	NA	TRBV3-1/TRBV3-2	TRBJ2-5	TGTGCCAGCAGCTATCAGGGGCGGCGAGAGACCCAGTACTTC	CASSYQGRRETQYF
TRBD1	NA	TRBV7-2	TRBJ1-2	TGTGCCAGCAGCGCGGGACAGGGGTATGGCTACACCTTC	CASSAGQGYGYTF
NA	NA	TRBV5-5	TRBJ1-2	TGTGCCAGCAGCTTGGATCCCCCCCCCAGGGGCGCCCGTGGCTACACCTTC	CASSLDPPPRGARGYTF
NA	NA	TRBV27	TRBJ2-2	TGTGCCAGCAGACCCACCGTAACAGGGCCGAACACCGGGGAGCTGTTTTTT	CASRPTVTGPNTGELFF
NA	once	TRBV5-1	TRBJ1-2	TGCGCCAGCAGCTCGGAGGTTGACTATGGCTACACCTTC	CASSSEVDYGYTF
TRBD1	NA	TRBV2	TRBJ2-6	TGTGCCAGCAGAGACTTTCGACAGGGTATAGTGGGGGCCAACGTCCTGACTTTC	CASRDFRQGIVGANVLTF
NA	NA	TRBV28	TRBJ1-3	TGTGCCAGCAGCGGGGGGGGATTCGCCGGGTTAATATATTTT	CASSGGGFAGLIYF
TRBD1	NA	TRBV12-3/TRBV12-4	TRBJ1-1	TGTGCCAGCAGAACGACAGGGATCACTGAAGCTTTCTTT	CASRTTGITEAFF
NA	NA	TRBV5-1	TRBJ1-2	TGCGCCAGCAGCTCAGGGGAAATCGGCTATGGCTACACCTTC	CASSSGEIGYGYTF
NA	NA	TRBV5-1	TRBJ2-7	TGCGCCAGCAGTGTGACTCTGAGCTCCTACGAGCAGTACTTC	CASSVTLSSYEQYF
TRBD1	NA	TRBV7-9	TRBJ1-1	TGTGCCAGCAGCTCGGATCTGGGCAGGGGGCGCGACACTGAAGCTTTCTTT	CASSSDLGRGRDTEAFF
TRBD1	NA	TRBV6-1	TRBJ1-3	TGTGCCAGCAGTGAACAGGGGGGTAGTAACACCATATATTTT	CASSEQGGSNTIYF
NA	NA	TRBV18	TRBJ1-1	TGTGCCAGCTCACCGGGAAGGGGCTTCACTGAAGCTTTCTTT	CASSPGRGFTEAFF
TRBD1	NA	TRBV7-2	TRBJ1-1	TGTGCCAGCAGCTTAACAGGGGGAACTGAAGCTTTCTTT	CASSLTGGTEAFF
NA	NA	TRBV9	TRBJ1-2	TGTGCCAGCAGCCTCCGGGTCGGAGGCTACACCTTC	CASSLRVGGYTF
NA	NA	TRBV9	TRBJ2-5	TGTGCCAGCAGCGTAGACTCTGAGACCCAGTACTTC	CASSVDSETQYF
TRBD1	NA	TRBV28	TRBJ2-7	TGTGCCAGCACGGGACAGGGGTCTTCCGGGTTCTACGAGCAGTACTTC	CASTGQGSSGFYEQYF
TRBD1	NA	TRBV7-2	TRBJ2-3	TGTGCCAGCAGCCCGCGGACAGGGTCAGATACGCAGTATTTT	CASSPRTGSDTQYF
NA	NA	TRBV4-1	TRBJ2-3	TGCGCCAGCAGCCCCCGACAGTTCGGCACAGATACGCAGTATTTT	CASSPRQFGTDTQYF
NA	NA	TRBV19	TRBJ2-3	TGTGCCAGTAGTATACGGCTCCGACAGGTTACGGTTTCCACAGATACGCAGTATTTT	CASSIRLRQVTVSTDTQYF
TRBD2	NA	TRBV5-5	TRBJ2-3	TGTGCCAGCAGCTTCAATAGCGGGTACAGCACAGATACGCAGTATTTT	CASSFNSGYSTDTQYF
NA	NA	TRBV19	TRBJ2-2	TGTGCCAGTAGTATCCAGATCGCGAACACCGGGGAGCTGTTTTTT	CASSIQIANTGELFF
NA	NA	TRBV4-1	TRBJ1-3	TGCGCCAGCAGCCAAGATCTAGGCCGAAACACCATATATTTT	CASSQDLGRNTIYF
NA	few	TRBV7-9	TRBJ1-1	TGTGCCAGCAGTCCCGCCGTGGCGGGGGCTGAAGACACTGAAGCTTTCTTT	CASSPAVAGAEDTEAFF
NA	NA	TRBV5-4	TRBJ2-7	TGTGCCAGCAGCTTGGGGGGGCCCTACGAGCAGTACTTC	CASSLGGPYEQYF
NA	NA	TRBV6-1	TRBJ1-2	TGTGCCAGCAGTGAAACTTGGGGGGTTTGGGTTGGCTACACCTTC	CASSETWGVWVGYTF
NA	NA	TRBV18	TRBJ2-5	TGTGCCAGCTCAGCGCCCGGGGGGACACTAGAGACCCAGTACTTC	CASSAPGGTLETQYF
TRBD1	NA	TRBV5-4	TRBJ2-2	TGTGCCAGCAGCAGGGACAGATTGAACACCGGGGAGCTGTTTTTT	CASSRDRLNTGELFF
NA	NA	TRBV9	TRBJ2-7	TGTGCCAGCAGCGTTACAGGGACCACCTACGAGCAGTACTTC	CASSVTGTTYEQYF
NA	NA	TRBV29-1	TRBJ1-1	TGCAGCGTTGTCTCTAGGACCCCGGGGACTGAAGCTTTCTTT	CSVVSRTPGTEAFF
NA	NA	TRBV29-1	TRBJ2-5	TGCAGCGTTGGGAGGGGAAGCCAAGAGACCCAGTACTTC	CSVGRGSQETQYF
TRBD1	NA	TRBV9	TRBJ1-6	TGTGCCAGCAGCCTCGGGACAGGGAATTCACCCCTCCACTTT	CASSLGTGNSPLHF
TRBD2	NA	TRBV5-6	TRBJ2-5	TGTGCCAGCAGCTTCGGACTAGCGGCGACCATCCAAGAGACCCAGTACTTC	CASSFGLAATIQETQYF
NA	NA	TRBV7-2	TRBJ2-1	TGTGCCAGCAGCCTCCCGATAGCCAATGAGCAGTTCTTC	CASSLPIANEQFF
NA	NA	TRBV18	TRBJ2-3	TGTGCCAGCTCACCTACCGGGGGTCGGGGTGGAGATACGCAGTATTTT	CASSPTGGRGGDTQYF
NA	few	TRBV7-2	TRBJ1-6	TGTGCCAGCAGCTTAGTTGGCTCCGATTCACCCCTCCACTTT	CASSLVGSDSPLHF
NA	NA	TRBV2	TRBJ2-1	TGTGCCAGCAAGGAGTGGGCGGGAAACTACAATGAGCAGTTCTTC	CASKEWAGNYNEQFF
NA	NA	TRBV25-1	TRBJ2-1	TGTGCCACGCTACGGGGTACATCCGGCAATGAGCAGTTCTTC	CATLRGTSGNEQFF
NA	NA	TRBV28	TRBJ2-1	TGTGCCAGCAGTACAGCCCAGGGATTGGATGAGCAGTTCTTC	CASSTAQGLDEQFF
NA	NA	TRBV7-2	TRBJ1-4	TGTGCCAGCAGCCTAAGGAGGGGACCTTGGGAAAAACTGTTTTTT	CASSLRRGPWEKLFF
NA	NA	TRBV5-1	TRBJ1-2	TGCGCCAGCAGCTTTATGCCGGGAGCTAACTATGGCTACACCTTC	CASSFMPGANYGYTF